What follows is one TCR beta chain and its context. Its antigen remains unidentified. Amplification of the TCR beta CDR3 regions used RNA transcripts (as template). HTBI primers served in a first-round RT-PCR, which a second-round multiplex PCR followed. TCRdb reanalysed the multiplex PCR reads using MiXCR and keeps one entry per CDR3 protein. The table lists about 220,000 distinct CDR3 sequences, under 25% of them singletons. The source of the sample is a study of Graves' ophthalmopathy and Graves' hyperthyroidism. General observations from the study: Between ophthalmopathy and stable hyperthyroidism, a 13-signature model drew a separation with roughly 85% sensitivity and roughly 78% specificity.

Germline CDR1 reads SNHLY; CDR2 reads FYNNEI. Trimming removed 9 bases at V and 0 bases at J, with 21 bases between. The CDR3 is made up of 16 amino acids. The sequenced sample consisted of peripheral blood. The chain combines TRBV2 with TRBJ2-7; TRBD1 might be the D (6 bases). The origin of this receptor is a woman between 45 and 60 years old with Graves' ophthalmopathy. CDR3 sequence: CASTLANTGSSYEQYF. For the CDR3, the DNA is TGTGCCAGTACATTGGCAAATACAGGGAGCTCCTACGAGCAGTACTTC.